The sequence of this TCR beta chain was determined in a study of T cell responses to AZD1222 COVID-19 vaccine. This CDR3 is 14 amino acids long. The ends were cut back, 2 bases at V and 3 bases at J, with 14 bases in the middle. Germline lookup yields CDR1 SQVTM and CDR2 ANQGSEA. Measured with immunoSEQ multiplex PCR; TCRdb has only the in-frame clones, and not every one. The sample contains 100,000 to 150,000 clones, around 90% of which appear only once. This TCR derives from an adult in good health. Specimen: peripheral blood, collected on day 0 of AZD1222 vaccination. The J gene is TRBJ2-7, the V gene TRBV29-1; the D gene could be TRBD1 or TRBD2 (5 bases each). CDR3 in DNA: TGCAGCGTTGAATCGGGACGTCCGGACTACGAGCAGTACTTC. Amino acid sequence: CSVESGRPDYEQYF.